This TCR beta chain came from a study of post-analysis software for immune sequencing data. Tagging with unique molecular identifiers was a feature of the TCR beta cDNA libraries. One entry per CDR3 protein, called by TCRdb with MiXCR from the PCR reads. Of approximately 730,000 distinct CDR3 sequences detected, 46% appear once; the ten largest clones hold roughly 4.5%. Study-wide results and caveats: In patients, TRBV5-6, TRBV5-1 and TRBV20-1 belonged to roughly 5 TRBV segments found more frequently than in controls.

Losses at the gene ends were 7 bases for V and 7 bases for J; bases not matched to a gene: 6. Per germline, CDR1 ENHRY and CDR2 SYGVKD. This CDR3 region has 13 residues. This clonotype was detected only a few times. The antigen is not known. The gene calls are TRBV10-3 and TRBJ2-1, with TRBD2 matching 8 bases. Sequencing was done on a sample of blood. This clonotype originated in a girl aged 10-17 years with multiple sclerosis. The CDR3 DNA follows: TGTGCCATCACTCCGGGAGGGGGGAATGAGCAGTTCTTC. It is translated as CAITPGGGNEQFF.